A single sample is the source of the 21 T cell receptor beta chains below, sequenced in a study of blood T cells in healthy people across ages. For the second PCR, which ran for 7 to 11 cycles, a sample-barcoded 5' primer and a J-beta primer mix were used. MiXCR, applied by TCRdb to the 5' RACE reads, yields one record per CDR3 protein. The sample carries 1.5 million to 2 million distinct CDR3 sequences, around 42% recorded once. The sequenced sample was blood. Source of these receptors: a human donor in good health.

This clonotype showed up just once. This chain joins TRBV9 and TRBJ2-5, with 8 bases lining up with TRBD2. The CDR3 loop spans 16 amino acids. CDR1 SGDLS and CDR2 YYNGEE come from the germline V gene. The trim removed 0 bases at V and 0 bases at J, leaving 4 bases unmatched. DNA of the CDR3: TGTGCCAGCAGCGTAGGAATAGCGGGGAACCAAGAGACCCAGTACTTC. This encodes CASSVGIAGNQETQYF.

This clonotype was counted only a few times. The chain uses TRBV6-1 and TRBJ2-5; no reliable D call. The CDR3 spans 17 residues. The germline CDR1 and CDR2 sequences are MNHNS and SASEGT. Trimming cost V 7 bases and J 2 bases, with 23 bases left between them. The CDR3 loop is CASTQLKSHRTQETQYF. The DNA for the CDR3 is TGTGCCAGCACCCAACTGAAGAGCCACCGAACACAAGAGACCCAGTACTTC.

The chain has TRBV9 and TRBJ2-3; TRBD2 agrees at 8 bases. This CDR3 is 14 amino acids long. Germline values: CDR1 SGDLS, CDR2 YYNGEE. J lost 2 bases, V lost 4 bases, and 3 bases had no gene match. The CDR3 DNA reads as TGTGCCAGCAGCTCGACTAGCGACACAGATACGCAGTATTTT. It is translated as CASSSTSDTDTQYF.

Only a few counts were recorded for this clonotype. This chain uses TRBV10-3 with TRBJ2-1; TRBD1 aligns across 7 bases. Germline assignment: CDR1 ENHRY and CDR2 SYGVKD. V lost 2 bases, J lost 7 bases, and 11 bases stayed unmatched. The CDR3 runs to 16 residues. This chain's CDR3 is CAISEPGTALGNEQFF. CDR3 DNA sequence: TGTGCCATCAGTGAGCCTGGGACAGCCCTGGGTAATGAGCAGTTCTTC.

There are a few counts of this clonotype. V usage is TRBV7-9 and J usage is TRBJ1-4; D is unresolved. The germline V gene has CDR1 SEHNR and CDR2 FQNEAQ (reference sequence). Trimming removed 2 bases at V and 4 bases at J, with 8 bases between. CDR3 length equals 14 residues. The CDR3 nucleotides are TGTGCCAGCAGCTTAAGGAGCTTTAATGAAAAACTGTTTTTT. This codes for CASSLRSFNEKLFF.

Of note for this clonotype: Given a much more abundant clone one base away, this may be a read error. This chain joins TRBV6-2 or TRBV6-3 and TRBJ2-7, with 8 bases aligning to TRBD1. There are 14 residues in the CDR3. Losses at the gene ends were 7 bases for V and 7 bases for J; bases not matched to a gene: 12. The germline V gene has CDR1 MNHEY and CDR2 SVGEGT. Here the CDR3 reads CASKGRGLYNEQYF. CDR3 DNA: TGTGCCAGCAAGGGCAGGGGGCTTTACAATGAGCAGTACTTC.

The gene calls are TRBV7-7 and TRBJ2-7, with a possible D match to TRBD2 (6 bases). Trimming cost V 5 bases and J 5 bases, with 13 bases left between them. The CDR3 spans 13 residues. Germline CDR1 is SSHAT and CDR2 is FNYEAQ (reference sequence). This chain's CDR3 is CASSRDSGNEQYF. CDR3 nucleotides: TGTGCCAGCAGCCGGGACTCGGGGAACGAGCAGTACTTC.

The rearrangement joins TRBV5-1 to TRBJ1-4; D is possibly TRBD1 (5 bases). The CDR3 is 15 amino acids. Germline V gene sequence: CDR1 SGHRS, CDR2 YFSETQ. Trimming pared 4 bases from V and 8 bases from J, leaving 18 bases between. CDR3 in amino acids: CASSPDGGGPEKLFF. CDR3 nucleotides: TGCGCCAGCAGCCCGGACGGGGGAGGGCCAGAAAAACTGTTTTTT.

This chain joins TRBV29-1 and TRBJ2-7, with D possibly matching TRBD2 (6 bases). The germline CDR1 and CDR2 sequences are SQVTM and ANQGSEA. V lost 3 bases to trimming and J lost 3 bases, with 12 bases between them. The CDR3 contains 13 residues. CDR3 in DNA: TGCAGCGTTGAGGAGGGAATCTTCTACGAGCAGTACTTC. Amino acids: CSVEEGIFYEQYF.

As concerns this clonotype: Its ends do not fully match the called genes, so a read error is possible. CDR3: CASSSQDGGIRYF. The CDR3 DNA sequence: TGTGCTAGCAGCTCCCAGGACGGGGGCATTCGGTACTTC. This chain joins TRBV7-7 and TRBJ2-4, with D perhaps matching TRBD1 or TRBD2 (6 bases each). Looked up from germline, CDR1 is SSHAT and CDR2 is FNYEAQ (reference sequence). This CDR3 comprises 13 residues.

This clonotype was counted a few times. The CDR3 reads CSVVTGNEQYF. CDR3 DNA sequence: TGCAGCGTTGTGACAGGGAACGAGCAGTACTTC. This chain connects TRBV29-1 to TRBJ2-7, with 7 bases fitting TRBD1. Unmatched junction bases numbered 2, after V lost 4 bases and J lost 5 bases. The CDR3 is 11 residues long. Per germline, CDR1 SQVTM and CDR2 ANQGSEA.

This chain links TRBV12-3 or TRBV12-4 with TRBJ1-5; TRBD1 is a possible D gene (6 bases). There are 16 residues in the CDR3. Trimming stripped 5 bases from V and 5 bases from J, with 19 bases between. As DNA, the CDR3 is TGTGCCAGCAGTCGTCGGGACACCTCCTGGGATCAGCCCCAGCATTTT. It codes for CASSRRDTSWDQPQHF.

This chain joins TRBV6-2 or TRBV6-3 and TRBJ2-3; D not certain. V lost 8 bases and J 3 bases, leaving 18 bases between the germline ends. CDR3 length: 15 residues. In germline, CDR1 is MNHEY, CDR2 SVGEGT. In nucleotides, the CDR3 is TGTGCCAGCGAACCCGTTCCGAGGTTGACAGATACGCAGTATTTT. This gives the protein CASEPVPRLTDTQYF.

A few counts support this clonotype. V and J are TRBV6-1 and TRBJ2-4; D is unresolved. The DNA end is a closer match to TRBJ2-7, so the J assignment may be wrong. This CDR3 contains 14 residues. Germline CDR1 MNHNS, CDR2 SASEGT. CDR3 nucleotides: TGTGCCAGCAGTGAAGCGCTTCTGGGCTACGAGCAGTACTTC. It is translated as CASSEALLGYEQYF.

The CDR3 spells CASSYSPLSGYGYTF. CDR3 sequence (DNA): TGTGCCAGCAGTTACTCGCCCCTCTCGGGTTATGGCTACACCTTC. The rearrangement uses TRBV6-6 and TRBJ1-2; the D is unclear. The CDR3 runs to 15 residues. V lost 0 bases to trimming and J lost 5 bases, with 13 bases between them. Germline V gene sequence: CDR1 MNHNY, CDR2 SVGAGI (reference sequence).

This clonotype occurred a few times. Compared with germline, one end of the junction differs, possibly owing to a read error. The rearrangement joins TRBV6-5 to TRBJ2-1; possibly TRBD1 or TRBD2 for D (5 bases each). The CDR3 runs 15 residues. Germline CDR1 is MNHEY and CDR2 is SVGAGI. This chain's CDR3 is CASSYSSGPYNEQFF. The CDR3 DNA follows: TGTGCCAGCAGTTATTCGTCGGGACCCTACAACGAGCAGTTCTTC.

CDR3 sequence (DNA): TGTGCCAGCACCTCACAGGGCCTTATTGAGACCCAGTACTTC. It encodes CASTSQGLIETQYF. The rearrangement joins TRBV11-2 to TRBJ2-5, with D tentatively TRBD1 (6 bases). In germline, CDR1 is SGHAT, CDR2 FQNNGV. V gave up 7 bases and J gave up 5 bases, with 17 bases separating them. The CDR3 totals 14 residues.

This clonotype has only a few counts. The chain is built from TRBV7-6 and TRBJ2-1; D is perhaps TRBD1 (6 bases). There are 17 residues in the CDR3. Germline CDR1 and CDR2: SGHVS and FNYEAQ. V lost 0 bases and J lost 7, with 19 bases in between. The CDR3 region is CASSLALTQGIINEQFF. In DNA form, the CDR3 reads TGTGCCAGCAGCTTAGCCCTCACACAGGGTATAATAAATGAGCAGTTCTTC.

As DNA, the CDR3 is TGCGCCAGCAGCTTGTCAGGGAGAGATGAAAAACTGTTTTTT. Residues: CASSLSGRDEKLFF. J is TRBJ1-4 and V is TRBV5-1; D is possibly TRBD1 (5 bases). The CDR3 has 14 amino acids. Trimming cost V 1 base and J 6 bases, with 10 bases left between them. Germline V CDR1 and CDR2: SGHRS, YFSETQ.

V is TRBV7-2 and J is TRBJ1-2; maybe TRBD1 (5 bases). The V end lost 5 bases, the J end lost 5 bases, and 15 bases lay between the germline ends. There are 14 residues in the CDR3. From germline, CDR1 is SGHTA and CDR2 FQGNSA. CDR3 sequence (DNA): TGTGCCAGCAGCCAGGCGGGGGTAGCATATGGCTACACCTTC. Encoded protein: CASSQAGVAYGYTF.

The rearrangement joins TRBV20-1 to TRBJ2-1; unclear D gene. Trimming pared 1 base from V and 6 bases from J, leaving 10 bases between. CDR1 is DFQATT and CDR2 is SNEGSKA in the germline V gene (reference sequence). This CDR3 contains 13 residues. CDR3 in DNA: TGCAGTGCTAGAGGGACCGCTTCCAATGAGCAGTTCTTC. Translation gives CSARGTASNEQFF.